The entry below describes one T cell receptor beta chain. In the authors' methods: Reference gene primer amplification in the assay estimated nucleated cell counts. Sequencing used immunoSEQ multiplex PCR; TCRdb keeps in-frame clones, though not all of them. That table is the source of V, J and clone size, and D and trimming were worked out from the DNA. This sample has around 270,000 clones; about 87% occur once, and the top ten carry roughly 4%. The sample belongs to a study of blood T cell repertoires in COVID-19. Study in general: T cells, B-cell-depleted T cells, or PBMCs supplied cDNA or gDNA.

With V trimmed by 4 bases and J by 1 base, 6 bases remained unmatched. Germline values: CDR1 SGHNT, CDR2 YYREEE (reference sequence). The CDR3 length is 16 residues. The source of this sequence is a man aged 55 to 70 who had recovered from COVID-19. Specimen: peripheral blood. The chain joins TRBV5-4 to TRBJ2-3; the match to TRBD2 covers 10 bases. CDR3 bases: TGTGCCAGCAGCATAAGACTAGCGGGCGGCACAGATACGCAGTATTTT. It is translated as CASSIRLAGGTDTQYF.